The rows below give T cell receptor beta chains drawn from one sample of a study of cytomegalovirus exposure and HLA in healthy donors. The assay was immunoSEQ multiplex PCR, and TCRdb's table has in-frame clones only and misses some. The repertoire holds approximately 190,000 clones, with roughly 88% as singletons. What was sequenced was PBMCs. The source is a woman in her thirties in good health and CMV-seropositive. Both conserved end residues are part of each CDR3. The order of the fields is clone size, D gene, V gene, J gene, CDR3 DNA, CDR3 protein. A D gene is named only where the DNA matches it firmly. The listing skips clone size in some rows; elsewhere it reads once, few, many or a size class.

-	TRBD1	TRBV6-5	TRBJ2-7	TGTGCCAGCAGTGACCAAGACAGGGCCTACGAGCAGTACTTC	CASSDQDRAYEQYF
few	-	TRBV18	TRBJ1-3	TGTGCCAGCTCACCTCGAACCGGGACAATAACTGGAAACACCATATATTTT	CASSPRTGTITGNTIYF
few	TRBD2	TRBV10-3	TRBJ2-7	TGTGCCATCAGTATCGGACTAGCGGAGCAGTACTTC	CAISIGLAEQYF
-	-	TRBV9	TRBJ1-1	TGTGCCAGCAGCGTATTTGGGGAGGGGGACACTGAAGCTTTCTTT	CASSVFGEGDTEAFF
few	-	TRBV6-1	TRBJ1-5	TGTGCCAGCAGTGACCCGGGGGAAAATCAGCCCCAGCATTTT	CASSDPGENQPQHF
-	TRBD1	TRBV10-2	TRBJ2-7	TGCGCCAGCAGAAGGGGACAGGACTACTCCTACGAGCAGTACTTC	CASRRGQDYSYEQYF
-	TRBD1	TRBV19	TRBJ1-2	TGTGCCAGTGGACAGGGGAACTATGGCTACACCTTC	CASGQGNYGYTF
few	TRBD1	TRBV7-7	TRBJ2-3	TGTGCTAGCAGCACGGGACAGTGGACAGATACGCAGTATTTT	CASSTGQWTDTQYF
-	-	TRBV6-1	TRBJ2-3	TGTGCCAGCAGTGAAGCTAGGGGCGCAATAGATACGCAGTATTTT	CASSEARGAIDTQYF
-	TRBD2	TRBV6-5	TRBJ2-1	TGTGCCAGCAGACTAGCGGGATACAATGAGCAGTTCTTC	CASRLAGYNEQFF
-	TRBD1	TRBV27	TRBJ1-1	TGTGCCAGCAGTCGACAGGGAATCACTGAAGCTTTCTTT	CASSRQGITEAFF
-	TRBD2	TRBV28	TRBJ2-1	TGTGCCACCGACAGCGCCCGGGGGGGGAACCACAATGAGCAGTTCTTC	CATDSARGGNHNEQFF
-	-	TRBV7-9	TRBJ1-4	TGTGCCAGCAGCTTAGCGGCAGCAACTAATGAAAAACTGTTTTTT	CASSLAAATNEKLFF
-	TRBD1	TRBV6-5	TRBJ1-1	TGTGCCAGCGGCCGACAGGGGGACACTGAAGCTTTCTTT	CASGRQGDTEAFF
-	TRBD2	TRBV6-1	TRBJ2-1	TGTGCCAGCAGTGAACTAGCGGGAAGATACAATGAGCAGTTCTTC	CASSELAGRYNEQFF
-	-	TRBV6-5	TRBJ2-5	TGTGCCAGCAGTTACGGGGCAGGGTACTCTCAAGAGACCCAGTACTTC	CASSYGAGYSQETQYF
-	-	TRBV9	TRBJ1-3	TGTGCCAGCAGCGTCCGTTCGAGCTCTGGAAACACCATATATTTT	CASSVRSSSGNTIYF
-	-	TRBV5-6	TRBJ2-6	TGTGCCAGCAGCTTGGCCATCTCTGGGGCCAACGTCCTGACTTTC	CASSLAISGANVLTF
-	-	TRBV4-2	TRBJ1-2	TGTGCCAGCAGCCAAGAGGCAGGGGCGAACTCCTTCTATGGCTACACCTTC	CASSQEAGANSFYGYTF
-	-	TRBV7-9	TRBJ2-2	TGTGCCAGCAGCCCCCGACTGGACACCGGGGAGCTGTTTTTT	CASSPRLDTGELFF
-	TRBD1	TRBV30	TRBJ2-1	TGTGCCTGGAGTACAGGGGAAAGCTCCTACAATGAGCAGTTCTTC	CAWSTGESSYNEQFF
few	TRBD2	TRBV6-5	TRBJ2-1	TGTGCCAGCAATGCCGGGACTAGCGGGTTTGCATGGTTCTTC	CASNAGTSGFAWFF
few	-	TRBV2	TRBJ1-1	TGTGCCAGCAGCAGGATGAACACTGAAGCTTTCTTT	CASSRMNTEAFF
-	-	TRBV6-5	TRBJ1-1	TGTGCCAGCAGAACAGACACTGAAGCTTTCTTT	CASRTDTEAFF
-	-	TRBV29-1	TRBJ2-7	TGCAGCGGTGGTGCGGGATTCTACGAGCAGTACTTC	CSGGAGFYEQYF
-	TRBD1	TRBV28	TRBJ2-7	TGTGCCAGCAGTATGGACAGGGGGGACTACGAGCAGTACTTC	CASSMDRGDYEQYF
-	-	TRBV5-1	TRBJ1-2	TGCGCCAGCACGCAGGGGACAACTAACTATGGCTACACCTTC	CASTQGTTNYGYTF
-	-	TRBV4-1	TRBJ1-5	TGCGCCAGCAGCCAACCAGGAAGCAATCAGCCCCAGCATTTT	CASSQPGSNQPQHF
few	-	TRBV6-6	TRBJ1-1	TGTGCCAGCGGTTCTACGGGAACTGAAGCTTTCTTT	CASGSTGTEAFF
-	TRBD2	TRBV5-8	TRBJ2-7	TGTGCCAGCAGTCGACTAGCATCGGGCCTAGGCGAGCAGTACTTC	CASSRLASGLGEQYF
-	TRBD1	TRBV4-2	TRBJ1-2	TGTGCCAGCAGCCTGGACAGGGAATCAACCTACACCTTC	CASSLDRESTYTF
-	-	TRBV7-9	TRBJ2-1	TGTGCCAGCAGCCCCGGACTCCACAATGAGCAGTTCTTC	CASSPGLHNEQFF
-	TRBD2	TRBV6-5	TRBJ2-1	TGTGCCAGCAGCGCCGGGACTAGCGGCTATGGTGAGCAGTTCTTC	CASSAGTSGYGEQFF
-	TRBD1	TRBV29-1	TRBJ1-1	TGCAGCGTTGAAAGGACAGGGGCCCCGGGAACTGAAGCTTTCTTT	CSVERTGAPGTEAFF
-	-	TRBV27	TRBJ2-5	TGTGCCAGCAGTCAAGTCGGGGTTCCAGGGACCCAGTACTTC	CASSQVGVPGTQYF
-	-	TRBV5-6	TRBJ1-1	TGTGCCAGCAGCTTGGGGCTGAACACTGAAGCTTTCTTT	CASSLGLNTEAFF
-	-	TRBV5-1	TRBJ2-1	TGCGCCAGCAGCTTAGCCCCCTCACCCTACAATGAGCAGTTCTTC	CASSLAPSPYNEQFF
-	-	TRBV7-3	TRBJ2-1	TGTGCCAGCAGCTCAGTTGCGGGATCCTACAATGAGCAGTTCTTC	CASSSVAGSYNEQFF
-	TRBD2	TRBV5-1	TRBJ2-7	TGCGCCAGCAGCTCACCTACTAGCGGTGACGAGCAGTACTTC	CASSSPTSGDEQYF
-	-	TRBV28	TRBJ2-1	TGTGCCAGCAGACAGGGATCGACCTCCTACAATGAGCAGTTCTTC	CASRQGSTSYNEQFF
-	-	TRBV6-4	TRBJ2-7	TGTGCCAGCAGTGACCGGTACGAGCAGTACTTC	CASSDRYEQYF
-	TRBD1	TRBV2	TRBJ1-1	TGTGCCAGCAGCCCAAGGACAGGGAGTTTCACTGAAGCTTTCTTT	CASSPRTGSFTEAFF
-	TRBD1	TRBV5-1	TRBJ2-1	TGCGCCAGCAGCCAGGGACAGTACAATGAGCAGTTCTTC	CASSQGQYNEQFF
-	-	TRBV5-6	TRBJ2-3	TGTGCCAGCAGCTTCCAGGATACGCAGTATTTT	CASSFQDTQYF
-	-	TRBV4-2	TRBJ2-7	TGTGCCAGCAGCCTGTCGGGTGGTAGCGTGAACTACGAGCAGTACTTC	CASSLSGGSVNYEQYF
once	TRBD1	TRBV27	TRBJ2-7	TGTGCCAGCAGTCAACAGGGGTCCTACGAGCAGTACTTC	CASSQQGSYEQYF
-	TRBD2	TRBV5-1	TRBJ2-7	TGCGCCAGCAGCTTGGATAGCGGGGGCCCCTACGAGCAGTACTTC	CASSLDSGGPYEQYF
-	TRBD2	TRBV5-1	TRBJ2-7	TGCGCCAGCAGCGATTGGACTAGCGGGAGCTACGAGCAGTACTTC	CASSDWTSGSYEQYF
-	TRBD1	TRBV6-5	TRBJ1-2	TGTGCCAGCAGTTCGAGATCGACAGGGGTCAAGGGCTACACCTTC	CASSSRSTGVKGYTF
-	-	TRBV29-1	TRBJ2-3	TGCAGCGTGGCAGGGGAGAAGGGCACAGATACGCAGTATTTT	CSVAGEKGTDTQYF
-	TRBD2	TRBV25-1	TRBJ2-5	TGTGCCAGCAGTGCGGGGACTAGCGGCCAAGAGACCCAGTACTTC	CASSAGTSGQETQYF
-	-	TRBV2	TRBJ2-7	TGTGCCAGCAGTGAGACGGGAGTTTTGCGGGAGCAGTACTTC	CASSETGVLREQYF
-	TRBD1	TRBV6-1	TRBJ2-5	TGTGCCAGCAGTGGCGAGGGGACAGGTTGGGAGACCCAGTACTTC	CASSGEGTGWETQYF
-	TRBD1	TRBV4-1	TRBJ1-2	TGCGCCAGCAGCCGTTCGGGACAGGCCCTCTGGAGGGACTATGGCTACACCTTC	CASSRSGQALWRDYGYTF
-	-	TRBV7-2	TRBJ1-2	TGTGCCAGCAGCTTACGGGAGGTCTACACCTTC	CASSLREVYTF